The sequence of this TCR beta chain was determined in a study of OX40 agonist ivuxolimab in advanced cancers. Study background: Males comprised 82.7% of the group, whose mean age was about 60 years (range about 20 to 85).

Produced via immunoSEQ multiplex PCR; TCRdb's table is partial and in-frame only. The repertoire holds 77,000 or so clones, with about four fifths as singletons. The CDR3 sequence is 15 residues long. V was cut by 2 bases and J by 6 bases, with 13 bases left in between. Germline V gives CDR1 MNHNS, CDR2 SASEGT. Whole-study findings and limits: Patients with a partial response at 0.1-3.0 mg/kg had among the lowest clonal expansion.

To note about this clone: The target antigen is unknown.

The source was CD4+ or CD8+ T cells sorted from blood, collected in a trial of the OX40 agonist ivuxolimab. This chain connects TRBV6-1 to TRBJ1-4; maybe TRBD1 (5 bases). This clonotype was sampled from an adult with an advanced solid tumor such as melanoma, head and neck, liver or kidney cancer. Here the CDR3 DNA reads TGTGCCAGCAGTGAATCGAGGGGATCGGATGAAAAACTGTTTTTT. Amino acid sequence: CASSESRGSDEKLFF.